This T cell receptor beta chain was sequenced in a study of T-cell memory formation after mild COVID-19. This clonotype was seen once. With a much larger clone just one base away, this may be a read error. The CDR3 consists of 15 residues. Germline assignment: CDR1 DFQATT and CDR2 SNEGSKA (reference sequence). TCRdb itself ran the 5' RACE reads through MiXCR, one entry per CDR3 protein. The table lists about 130,000 distinct CDR3 sequences, 15% to 20% of them singletons. Sequences were obtained from PBMCs or a T cell subset sorted from them (not recorded which). The genes are TRBV20-1 and TRBJ2-2; either TRBD1 or TRBD2 may fit D (7 bases each). This receptor was identified in an adult woman who had mild COVID-19 (a few samples of this study predate the infection). Cell type and time point are not known. The CDR3 reads CSARREGATTGDLFF. The CDR3, as DNA: TGCAGTGCTAGGAGGGAGGGGGCGACCACCGGGGATCTGTTTTTT.